Sequencing of this T cell receptor (beta chain) was carried out in a study of shared clonotypes between healthy human individuals. On the study more broadly: CD4 naive and CD4 memory each took three plates per donor, while CD8 naive took two and CD8 memory one. Findings of the study overall: Sequencing depth was expected to influence donor clonotype sharing.

Partitioning of CD4+ cells yielded a CD45RA+ naive subset and a CD45RA-negative memory subset. As to this clone: Its antigen is not known.

CDR3 length equals 12 residues. With 5 bases clipped from V and 5 bases from J, the junction kept 0 bases outside the gene matches. Germline CDR1 reads SGHNT; CDR2 reads YENEEA. At the deep level, the assay was run. This table comes from immunoSEQ multiplex PCR, and its TCRdb copy is limited to in-frame clones, with some not included. The sample has approximately 980,000 clones; 60% to 85% are singletons. The chain carries TRBV11-3 and TRBJ2-3, with 8 bases aligning to TRBD1. The sequencing sample was made of memory CD4+ T cells sorted from blood. Subset in this sample: CD45RA-negative fraction. The sequence was obtained from a man younger than 30 in good health. CDR3 sequence reads: CASSDRGDTQYF. The CDR3 DNA is TGTGCCAGCAGCGACAGGGGAGATACGCAGTATTTT.